This T cell receptor beta chain came from a study of T cell responses to AZD1222 COVID-19 vaccine. CDR1 and CDR2 (germline): SEHNR, FQNEAQ (reference sequence). Trimming left V 0 bases short and J 8 bases short, with 11 bases between. There are 14 residues in the CDR3. Sequenced by immunoSEQ multiplex PCR; TCRdb stores in-frame clones only, minus some. The data contain approximately 150,000 clones, about 89% of them singletons. Concerning this clone: Its antigen remains unknown.

Study-wide points: No day 14 peak samples; only post-peak repertoires were characterized. Variant regions that are unmutated are reportedly the target of nearly half of spike-specific TCRs. When two AZD1222 doses had been given, Spike-specific TCR breadth and depth rose.

The material was peripheral blood, obtained 28 days after the second AZD1222 dose. This clonotype originated in an adult who received the AZD1222 COVID-19 vaccine. The chain has TRBV7-9 and TRBJ2-1; tentative D call: TRBD2 (6 bases). The CDR3 nucleotides read TGTGCCAGCAGCTTAGCGGGAGGACCCGATGAGCAGTTCTTC. It specifies CASSLAGGPDEQFF.